Shown below are 2 T cell receptor beta chains from a single sample sequenced in a study of cytomegalovirus exposure and HLA in healthy donors. Primers for the PCR totalled 60 Vbeta and 13 Jbeta. Assay: immunoSEQ multiplex PCR; the TCRdb copy retains only in-frame clones and omits some. Among about 98,000 clones, roughly 76% were seen once, and the ten largest hold under 3%. The sample consisted of PBMCs. The receptors come from a man in his forties or fifties in good health and CMV-seronegative.

This clone showed up just a few times. V usage is TRBV4-1 and J usage is TRBJ2-6; D call uncertain. Trimming shortened V by 1 base and J by 0 bases, and 7 bases separated the two germline ends. Germline CDR1 and CDR2: MGHRA and YSYEKL. This CDR3 has 16 amino acids. CDR3 residues: CASSQGPSSGANVLTF. CDR3 DNA: TGCGCCAGCAGCCAAGGCCCGAGCTCTGGGGCCAACGTCCTGACTTTC.

This clone was recorded a few times. The rearrangement links TRBV5-5 to TRBJ2-7; 10 nucleotides line up with TRBD2. The CDR3 loop spans 15 amino acids. Trimming took 1 base from V and 2 from J; bases not matched to a gene: 3. Germline CDR1 SGHKS, CDR2 YYEKEE (reference sequence). The CDR3 DNA reads TGTGCCAGCAGCTTGTGGAGCGGGAGGGCCTACGAGCAGTACTTC. It translates to CASSLWSGRAYEQYF.